The present T cell receptor beta chain was sequenced within a study of cytomegalovirus exposure and HLA in healthy donors. Overall study findings and caveats: The productive fraction for most TCR beta V segments was about 87% or about 30% in an earlier analysis.

The CDR3 has 12 residues. Looked up from germline, CDR1 is MGHRA and CDR2 is YSYEKL. Trimming removed 4 bases from V and 3 bases from J, with 6 bases in between. As concerns this clone: The antigen is unknown.

Primers for the PCR totalled 60 Vbeta and 13 Jbeta. Only in-frame clones appear in the TCRdb table, and some are missing; sequencing was by immunoSEQ multiplex PCR. This sample's table reports over 120,000 clones. This sequence was found in a male donor in good health and CMV-seronegative. Sequencing was performed on PBMCs. The chain recombines TRBV4-1 with TRBJ1-1; no reliable D call. CDR3: CASSPRDTEAFF. In nucleotides, the CDR3 is TGCGCCAGCAGCCCGAGGGACACTGAAGCTTTCTTT.